A single sample is the source of the 31 T cell receptor beta chains below, sequenced in a study of a mutant IDH1 vaccine in newly diagnosed glioma. As to time point: week 35, safety follow-up. It was 300 ug of mutant IDH1 20-mer peptide that made up each vaccine dose, given with topical imiquimod. Here immunoSEQ multiplex PCR was the method, and the copy in TCRdb shows in-frame clones only, minus some. The repertoire consists of 65,000 to 85,000 clones, with 70% to 90% occurring once and the leading ten covering roughly 2%. Their antigens are not known. The source material was PBMCs, sampled from a glioma patient whose treatment included an IDH1 peptide vaccine. These receptors originate from a man younger than 45 with glioma.

This clone was counted once. The chain couples TRBV6-5 to TRBJ2-1; the D gene could be TRBD1 or TRBD2 (5 bases each). The CDR3 runs to 16 residues. CDR1 is MNHEY, CDR2 SVGAGI, per germline. V was pared by 2 bases and J by 5 bases, with 16 bases between. The CDR3 here is CASSYLSGPTNNEQFF. CDR3 DNA sequence: TGTGCCAGCAGTTACCTCTCGGGACCGACGAACAATGAGCAGTTCTTC.

The chain uses TRBV6-6 and TRBJ1-2, with D possibly TRBD1 on 6 matching bases. Trimming removed 7 bases from V and 4 bases from J, with 10 bases in between. The CDR3 totals 12 residues. Germline lookup yields CDR1 MNHNY and CDR2 SVGAGI (reference sequence). The CDR3 bases are TGTGCCAGCATAGGGGGGGGCTATGGCTACACCTTC. Its translation is CASIGGGYGYTF.

V usage is TRBV30 and J usage is TRBJ1-1; D is possibly TRBD1 (6 bases). The CDR3 runs to 14 residues. The germline V gene encodes CDR1 GTSNPN and CDR2 SVGIG (reference sequence). V lost 3 bases and J 0 bases, leaving 11 bases between the germline ends. CDR3 sequence reads: CAWSPGQLNTEAFF. The CDR3 nucleotides are TGTGCCTGGAGCCCCGGACAGCTGAACACTGAAGCTTTCTTT.

In this sample, this clone turned up once. The chain couples TRBV25-1 to TRBJ2-2; the D gene is possibly TRBD1 (6 bases). Germline V gene data show CDR1 as MGHDK and CDR2 as SYGVNS. Deletions cut 1 base from V and 3 bases from J, with 12 bases between. The CDR3 has 16 residues. The CDR3 DNA reads TGTGCCAGCAGTGAATTCGTTCCAGGGGACACCGGGGAGCTGTTTTTT. Translated: CASSEFVPGDTGELFF.

This clone was detected once. The rearrangement links TRBV5-1 to TRBJ1-2, with TRBD1 matching over 7 bases. The junction had 13 bases not matched to a gene; V was cut back by 5 bases and J by 6 bases. CDR3 size: 15 residues. The germline V gene encodes CDR1 SGHRS and CDR2 YFSETQ. In DNA, the CDR3 is TGCGCCAGCAGATTTCCCGGGACAGAATGGAATGGCTACACCTTC. Its translation is CASRFPGTEWNGYTF.

Details on this clone: One junction end disagrees with the germline gene, perhaps due to a read error. The gene calls are TRBV18 and TRBJ2-1; TRBD2 matches at 7 bases. CDR3 size: 17 residues. Germline V lookup: CDR1 KGHSH, CDR2 LQKENI. CDR3 amino acids: CVSSPPGRGSSYNEQFF. The CDR3 DNA follows: TGTGTCAGCTCACCACCGGGGCGGGGGAGCTCCTACAATGAGCAGTTCTTC.

The V and J genes are TRBV5-6 and TRBJ2-7, with D perhaps TRBD1 (6 bases). V shed 0 bases and J shed 4 bases, with 14 bases lying between them. CDR1 is SGHDT, CDR2 YYEEEE, per germline. This CDR3 comprises 15 residues. The CDR3 sequence is CASSLGPRTAYEQYF. The CDR3, as DNA: TGTGCCAGCAGCTTGGGGCCAAGGACAGCTTACGAGCAGTACTTC.

The chain links TRBV7-2 to TRBJ2-5, with 12 positions matching TRBD2. Germline V gives CDR1 SGHTA, CDR2 FQGNSA. This CDR3 region has 15 residues. V shed 6 bases and J 5 bases; nucleotides not matched to a gene: 7. CDR3 in DNA: TGTGCCAGCAGTGACGGACTAGCGGGGACGGAGACCCAGTACTTC. This codes for CASSDGLAGTETQYF.

The rearrangement uses TRBV11-2 and TRBJ2-7; TRBD2 agrees at 8 bases. V lost 1 base to trimming and J lost 4 bases; unmatched junction nucleotides: 6. Germline V lookup: CDR1 SGHAT, CDR2 FQNNGV. This CDR3 is 15 amino acids long. The CDR3 spells CASSLGSGRRYEQYF. CDR3 nucleotide sequence: TGTGCCAGCAGCTTAGGAAGCGGGAGAAGGTACGAGCAGTACTTC.

V usage is TRBV9 and J usage is TRBJ2-6; possibly TRBD1 for D (5 bases). CDR3 length equals 14 residues. The V gene's germline CDR1 is SGDLS and CDR2 YYNGEE. Between the trimmed V and J ends, which lost 3 bases and 3 bases, there was a span of 7 bases. CDR3 residues: CASSARDGANVLTF. In DNA, the CDR3 is TGTGCCAGCAGCGCCAGGGATGGGGCCAACGTCCTGACTTTC.

V usage is TRBV4-2 and J usage is TRBJ1-4; 7 bases are a match to TRBD1. The CDR3 extends over 15 amino acids. With V trimmed by 4 bases and J by 5 bases, 7 bases remained unmatched. The germline V gene has CDR1 LGHNA and CDR2 YNFKEQ. This chain's CDR3 is CASSPQDRLNEKLFF. The CDR3, as DNA: TGTGCCAGCAGCCCCCAGGACAGGTTGAATGAAAAACTGTTTTTT.

This rearrangement joins TRBV2 to TRBJ1-5; 8 bases fit TRBD1. This CDR3 comprises 15 residues. Germline V gene sequence: CDR1 SNHLY, CDR2 FYNNEI. V lost 6 bases to trimming and J lost 5 bases; unmatched junction nucleotides: 9. CDR3 sequence: CASSGSQGAYQPQHF. The CDR3, as DNA: TGTGCCAGCAGCGGGAGCCAGGGGGCCTATCAGCCCCAGCATTTT.

The V call is TRBV5-6, the J call TRBJ2-7; TRBD1 matches 7 bases. After removal of 3 bases from V and 5 bases from J, the junction contained 8 bases not matched to a gene. CDR1 and CDR2 from the germline V gene are SGHDT and YYEEEE. There are 14 residues in the CDR3. The CDR3 nucleotides are TGTGCCAGCAGCTCCCGGACAGGCGGCAACGAGCAGTACTTC. This sequence encodes CASSSRTGGNEQYF.

V is TRBV5-1 and J is TRBJ2-5, with TRBD1 identical over 8 bases. Trimming took 4 bases from V and 5 from J; bases not matched to a gene: 7. The CDR3 sequence is 14 residues long. Germline-derived CDR1 and CDR2 are SGHRS and YFSETQ. This chain's CDR3 is CASSVGTGSETQYF. CDR3 DNA sequence: TGCGCCAGCAGCGTCGGGACAGGCAGCGAGACCCAGTACTTC.

This rearrangement joins TRBV28 to TRBJ2-2; TRBD2 aligns across 9 bases. The germline CDR1 and CDR2 sequences are MDHEN and SYDVKM. The V gene end was trimmed by 7 bases and the J gene end by 4 bases; junction bases not matched to a gene: 13. The CDR3 length is 17 residues. The DNA for the CDR3 is TGTGCCAGCATGCCCCAGGCCGCGGGAGGGGTCACCGGGGAGCTGTTTTTT. Amino acid sequence: CASMPQAAGGVTGELFF.

The V call is TRBV27, the J call TRBJ1-5; 8 bases line up with TRBD1. The CDR3 has 14 residues. Germline CDR1 and CDR2: MNHEY and SMNVEV (reference sequence). Trimming cost V 1 base and J 7 bases; bases outside gene matches: 3. The CDR3 protein is CASSLWTGFQPQHF. The CDR3 coding sequence is TGTGCCAGCAGTTTATGGACAGGGTTCCAGCCCCAGCATTTT.

The J gene is TRBJ1-5, the V gene TRBV19, with D uncertain. The germline V gene encodes CDR1 LNHDA and CDR2 SQIVND (reference sequence). V lost 5 bases to trimming and J lost 0 bases, with 17 bases between them. This CDR3 comprises 17 residues. The CDR3 region has the DNA TGTGCCAGTAGTGGGTCAGCAAGTTTTAATAGCAATCAGCCCCAGCATTTT. Its translation: CASSGSASFNSNQPQHF.

The chain has TRBV7-7 and TRBJ2-2, with D maybe TRBD2 (5 bases). The germline gives CDR1 SSHAT, CDR2 FNYEAQ (reference sequence). The CDR3 spans 13 residues. Trimming left V 1 base short and J 5 bases short, with 5 bases between. This CDR3 is CASSLERTGELFF. Here the CDR3 DNA reads TGTGCCAGCAGCTTAGAGCGGACCGGGGAGCTGTTTTTT.

This clone was detected only once. This chain joins TRBV4-3 and TRBJ2-7, with D unresolved. Trimming removed 0 bases at V and 2 bases at J, with 14 bases between. Per germline, CDR1 LGHNA and CDR2 YSLEER. The CDR3 consists of 16 residues. The CDR3 DNA reads TGCGCCAGCAGCCAAGATCTTAGTTTTGGTGCCTACGAGCAGTACTTC. Its translation is CASSQDLSFGAYEQYF.

V usage is TRBV5-6 and J usage is TRBJ1-3; D gene unclear. V dropped 2 bases and J dropped 2 bases, with 8 bases sitting between them. CDR3 length: 14 residues. Looked up from germline, CDR1 is SGHDT and CDR2 is YYEEEE. The CDR3 spells CASSFGPAGNTIYF. Here the CDR3 DNA reads TGTGCCAGCAGCTTTGGGCCAGCTGGAAACACCATATATTTT.

This chain links TRBV18 with TRBJ2-3; a weak D match, TRBD2 (6 bases). The length of the CDR3 is 16 residues. The germline V and J ends were trimmed by 4 bases and 0 bases, with 14 bases remaining between them. CDR1 KGHSH and CDR2 LQKENI come from the germline V gene. CDR3 in DNA: TGTGCCAGCTCACGCGCGGGCGGGGCTAGCACAGATACGCAGTATTTT. Its translation is CASSRAGGASTDTQYF. The full variable domain, completed using reference TRBV18 and TRBJ2-3, is NAGVMQNPRHLVRRRGQEARLRCSPMKGHSHVYWYRQLPEEGLKFMVYLQKENIIDESGMPKERFSAEFPKEGPSILRIQQVVRGDSAAYFCASSRAGGASTDTQYFGPGTRLTVL.

This clone was counted only a few times. The V and J genes are TRBV7-7 and TRBJ2-2, with D tentatively TRBD2 (6 bases). The CDR3 totals 18 residues. Trimming removed 2 bases at V and 1 base at J, with 17 bases between. The germline CDR1 and CDR2 sequences are SSHAT and FNYEAQ (reference sequence). The CDR3 spells CASSLSISSVGNTGELFF. In nucleotides, the CDR3 is TGTGCCAGCAGCTTATCTATCTCTAGCGTTGGGAACACCGGGGAGCTGTTTTTT.

CDR3 nucleotides: TGTGCCAGCAGCTTGGAGAACTTGGACTATGGCTACACCTTC. This translates into CASSLENLDYGYTF. V and J are TRBV7-9 and TRBJ1-2; D is ambiguous. Germline V gene lookup returns CDR1 SEHNR and CDR2 FQNEAQ (reference sequence). The CDR3 is 14 residues long. Trimming stripped 3 bases from V and 3 bases from J, with 11 bases between.

This clone has a single count. The chain is built from TRBV19 and TRBJ2-1; 14 bases fit TRBD2. The CDR3 runs 16 residues. V dropped 3 bases and J dropped 5; count of bases not matched to a gene: 3. Germline V lookup: CDR1 LNHDA, CDR2 SQIVND (reference sequence). CDR3 sequence (DNA): TGTGCCAGTAGTATCCCGGGACTAGCGGGAGACAATGAGCAGTTCTTC. This gives the protein CASSIPGLAGDNEQFF.

This chain connects TRBV9 to TRBJ2-3, with a tentative D call TRBD2 (6 bases). Trimming stripped 0 bases from V and 6 bases from J, with 14 bases between. This CDR3 contains 15 residues. The germline gives CDR1 SGDLS, CDR2 YYNGEE. CDR3 sequence (DNA): TGTGCCAGCAGCGTAGGCGGGACTCCCTCCGATACGCAGTATTTT. It encodes CASSVGGTPSDTQYF.

The chain combines TRBV9 with TRBJ2-7; TRBD2 agrees at 13 bases. The germline V gene has CDR1 SGDLS and CDR2 YYNGEE. Losses at the gene ends were 2 bases for V and 0 bases for J; bases not matched to a gene: 2. The CDR3 runs to 16 residues. The DNA for the CDR3 is TGTGCCAGCAGCGTGGGACTAGCGGGGAGCTCCTACGAGCAGTACTTC. This gives the protein CASSVGLAGSSYEQYF. The full variable domain, rest sourced from reference TRBV9 and TRBJ2-7, is DSGVTQTPKHLITATGQRVTLRCSPRSGDLSVYWYQQSLDQGLQFLIQYYNGEERAKGNILERFSAQQFPDLHSELNLSSLELGDSALYFCASSVGLAGSSYEQYFGPGTRLTVT.

The chain uses TRBV29-1 and TRBJ2-1; the match to TRBD2 covers 12 bases. The CDR3 has 13 residues. V shed 8 bases, J shed 3 bases, and the junction held 2 bases outside the gene matches. CDR1 and CDR2 (germline): SQVTM, ANQGSEA. The CDR3 region has the DNA TGCAGCTTGGGACTAGCGGGCTACAATGAGCAGTTCTTC. This sequence encodes CSLGLAGYNEQFF.

The V gene is TRBV6-1, the J gene TRBJ2-3; perhaps TRBD1 as D (6 bases). CDR1 and CDR2 from the germline V gene are MNHNS and SASEGT. The V end lost 2 bases, the J end lost 2 bases, and 11 bases lay between the germline ends. This CDR3 has 15 amino acids. CDR3 sequence reads: CASSEWGQYTDTQYF. For the CDR3, the DNA is TGTGCCAGCAGTGAATGGGGGCAGTACACAGATACGCAGTATTTT.

The CDR3 DNA sequence: TGTGCCAGCAGCTTAGCTAGGGATTGGGTGAGCAATCAGCCCCAGCATTTT. This encodes CASSLARDWVSNQPQHF. This rearrangement joins TRBV7-8 to TRBJ1-5; D is uncertain. The V gene's germline CDR1 is SGHVS and CDR2 FQNEAQ. The CDR3 has 17 residues. Trimming pared 0 bases from V and 1 base from J, leaving 13 bases between.

This chain joins TRBV2 and TRBJ2-2; the match to TRBD2 covers 13 bases. CDR1 and CDR2 from the germline V gene are SNHLY and FYNNEI. There are 17 residues in the CDR3. V dropped 6 bases and J dropped 3; count of bases not matched to a gene: 7. CDR3 bases: TGTGCCAGCAGAGCAAGGACTAGCGGGGGTTACACCGGGGAGCTGTTTTTT. Amino acid sequence: CASRARTSGGYTGELFF.

V is TRBV29-1 and J is TRBJ1-2; D remains unclear. The V gene's germline CDR1 is SQVTM and CDR2 ANQGSEA. V was clipped by 6 bases and J by 0 bases, with 8 bases between them. The CDR3 is 12 amino acids. Written as DNA, the CDR3 is TGCAGCGTGGGGAGAGCTAACTATGGCTACACCTTC. Encoded protein: CSVGRANYGYTF. Using reference TRBV29-1 and TRBJ1-2 for the parts outside the CDR3, the full variable domain is SAVISQKPSRDICQRGTSLTIQCQVDSQVTMMFWYRQQPGQSLTLIATANQGSEATYESGFVIDKFPISRPNLTFSTLTVSNMSPEDSSIYLCSVGRANYGYTFGSGTRLTVV.